This T cell receptor (beta chain) was identified in a study of T cells in Graves' hyperthyroidism and ophthalmopathy. For ophthalmopathy patients, the Clinical Activity Score was at least 3 and the NOSPECS grade at least 4; duration was under 3 months. RNA transcripts served as the template for amplifying TCR beta CDR3 regions. First-round RT-PCR with HTBI primers amplified the TCR CDR3 region. In TCRdb, the multiplex PCR reads were re-called with MiXCR into one record per CDR3 protein. The repertoire consists of around 570,000 distinct CDR3 sequences, with roughly 21% occurring once and the leading ten covering around 50%. V lost 2 bases and J lost 3; bases outside the gene matches: 6. This CDR3 has 15 amino acids. Germline V gene sequence: CDR1 SQVTM, CDR2 ANQGSEA.

This chain uses TRBV29-1 with TRBJ2-1, with 8 positions matching TRBD1. This receptor was obtained from a man in his forties with Graves' ophthalmopathy. Sequencing used blood. This chain's CDR3 is CSVENAGTGYNEQFF. CDR3 coding DNA: TGCAGCGTTGAAAATGCCGGGACAGGCTACAATGAGCAGTTCTTC.